One sample yielded the 13 T cell receptor beta chains listed below, sequenced in a study of technical replicates of blood from several donors. The table came from immunoSEQ multiplex PCR; TCRdb's copy has only in-frame clones and leaves some out. The table has about 70,000 clones, around 97% seen once; the top ten hold 0.2% to 0.25%. The specimen sequenced was T cells isolated from PBMCs. These receptors were collected from a human donor in good health.

The V call is TRBV6-1, the J call TRBJ2-6, with 7 positions matching TRBD2. Germline V CDR1 and CDR2: MNHNS, SASEGT. Trimming removed 3 bases from V and 2 bases from J; junction bases left unmatched: 1. The CDR3 loop spans 15 amino acids. Here the CDR3 reads CASSDAGAGANVLTF. CDR3 nucleotides: TGTGCCAGCAGTGACGCGGGGGCTGGGGCCAACGTCCTGACTTTC.

CDR3 amino acids: CASSDRPGATDTQYF. The CDR3 DNA follows: TGTGCCAGCAGTGACAGGCCAGGGGCCACAGATACGCAGTATTTT. This chain uses TRBV6-4 with TRBJ2-3; TRBD1 is a possible D gene (6 bases). The V end lost 2 bases, the J end lost 2 bases, and 11 bases lay between the germline ends. CDR3 length: 15 residues. From germline, CDR1 is MRHNA and CDR2 SNTAGT.

In its sample, this clone was seen once. The chain combines TRBV19 with TRBJ2-5; 11 nucleotides agree with TRBD2. V lost 3 bases and J lost 7; bases outside the gene matches: 10. The germline gives CDR1 LNHDA, CDR2 SQIVND (reference sequence). There are 16 residues in the CDR3. CDR3 in DNA: TGTGCCAGTAGTATCGAGAGTAGCGGGAGGGTCCGGACCCAGTACTTC. Translated: CASSIESSGRVRTQYF.

In this sample, this clone turned up once. This chain uses TRBV6-5 with TRBJ2-1; 11 bases agree with TRBD2. V lost 4 bases and J lost 8; bases outside the gene matches: 10. Germline V gene sequence: CDR1 MNHEY, CDR2 SVGAGI. CDR3 length: 16 residues. CDR3 DNA: TGTGCCAGCAGTTTAGCGGGGGGGGCCGGGGTCGATGAGCAGTTCTTC. Its protein is CASSLAGGAGVDEQFF.

The chain couples TRBV5-6 to TRBJ2-5; possibly TRBD1 for D (6 bases). This CDR3 comprises 17 residues. Trimming left V 3 bases short and J 1 base short, with 19 bases between. Germline lookup yields CDR1 SGHDT and CDR2 YYEEEE. For the CDR3, the DNA is TGTGCCAGCAGCTCGGGAAGGACAGTTTCCCCCCAAGAGACCCAGTACTTC. Encoded protein: CASSSGRTVSPQETQYF.

This sequence joins TRBV5-1 and TRBJ1-1; TRBD1 agrees at 8 bases. V lost 1 base and J lost 3; bases outside the gene matches: 5. CDR1 and CDR2 from the germline V gene are SGHRS and YFSETQ. The CDR3 is 15 residues long. The CDR3 DNA is TGCGCCAGCAGCTTGCGGACAGGGCGGTACACTGAAGCTTTCTTT. It yields the protein CASSLRTGRYTEAFF. Looking up the rest from reference TRBV5-1 and TRBJ1-1 gives the full variable domain: KAGVTQTPRYLIKTRGQQVTLSCSPISGHRSVSWYQQTPGQGLQFLFEYFSETQRNKGNFPGRFSGRQFSNSRSEMNVSTLELGDSALYLCASSLRTGRYTEAFFGQGTRLTVV.

This clone was seen only once. This chain uses TRBV7-9 with TRBJ1-6; weak D call: TRBD1 (5 bases). The V gene's germline CDR1 is SEHNR and CDR2 FQNEAQ (reference sequence). The V and J ends lost 2 bases and 8 bases respectively, with 13 bases between them. The CDR3 is 15 residues long. The CDR3: CASSLRGSKDSPLHF. CDR3 nucleotides: TGTGCCAGCAGCTTACGGGGGTCTAAGGATTCACCCCTCCACTTT.

V is TRBV2 and J is TRBJ2-5; 7 bases are shared with TRBD2. Germline V gene sequence: CDR1 SNHLY, CDR2 FYNNEI. The CDR3 consists of 14 residues. J was trimmed by 4 bases and V by 6 bases; bases with no gene match: 8. The CDR3 DNA is TGTGCCAGCAGCGTACTAACGGGAGGAGAGACCCAGTACTTC. Encoded protein: CASSVLTGGETQYF.

CDR3 nucleotides: TGTGCCAGCTCACCGGCAGGGTTGGATCAGCCCCAGCATTTT. Translated, it gives CASSPAGLDQPQHF. The J gene is TRBJ1-5, the V gene TRBV18, with TRBD1 as a possible D gene (5 bases). V lost 3 bases and J lost 5, with 11 bases in between. Germline V gene data show CDR1 as KGHSH and CDR2 as LQKENI. The CDR3 extends over 14 amino acids. Together with reference TRBV18 and TRBJ1-5, the CDR3 gives the full variable domain: NAGVMQNPRHLVRRRGQEARLRCSPMKGHSHVYWYRQLPEEGLKFMVYLQKENIIDESGMPKERFSAEFPKEGPSILRIQQVVRGDSAAYFCASSPAGLDQPQHFGDGTRLSIL.

The rearrangement joins TRBV14 to TRBJ1-3; D unresolved. The CDR3 spans 15 residues. Trimming left V 1 base short and J 2 bases short, with 9 bases between. Germline V gives CDR1 SGHDN, CDR2 FVKESK. For the CDR3, the DNA is TGTGCCAGCAGCCAAGGGGCTTCGGCTGGAAACACCATATATTTT. Protein product: CASSQGASAGNTIYF. Drawing the rest from reference TRBV14 and TRBJ1-3, the complete variable domain is EAGVTQFPSHSVIEKGQTVTLRCDPISGHDNLYWYRRVMGKEIKFLLHFVKESKQDESGMPNNRFLAERTGGTYSTLKVQPAELEDSGVYFCASSQGASAGNTIYFGEGSWLTVV.

The chain combines TRBV7-9 with TRBJ1-1; weak D call: TRBD1 (6 bases). Germline CDR1 is SEHNR and CDR2 is FQNEAQ (reference sequence). Trimming left V 8 bases short and J 0 bases short, with 7 bases between. The length of the CDR3 is 12 residues. CDR3 amino acids: CASGQLNTEAFF. CDR3 sequence (DNA): TGTGCCAGCGGACAGCTGAACACTGAAGCTTTCTTT. The variable domain in full, with the rest retrieved from reference TRBV7-9 and TRBJ1-1, is DTGVSQNPRHKITKRGQNVTFRCDPISEHNRLYWYRQTLGQGPEFLTYFQNEAQLEKSRLLSDRFSAERPKGSFSTLEIQRTEQGDSAMYLCASGQLNTEAFFGQGTRLTVV.

The V and J genes are TRBV7-9 and TRBJ1-1; perhaps TRBD1 as D (5 bases). The CDR3 contains 15 residues. Germline CDR1 SEHNR, CDR2 FQNEAQ (reference sequence). V gave up 1 base and J gave up 6 bases, with 15 bases separating them. The CDR3, as DNA: TGTGCCAGCAGCTTAGTCCTCGGGGGGTCTTCTGAAGCTTTCTTT. Protein product: CASSLVLGGSSEAFF.

This chain joins TRBV5-5 and TRBJ1-6, with unresolved D. The V gene's germline CDR1 is SGHKS and CDR2 YYEKEE (reference sequence). The CDR3 consists of 14 residues. Trimming stripped 0 bases from V and 9 bases from J, with 10 bases between. The CDR3: CASSLVGDGSPLHF. DNA of the CDR3: TGTGCCAGCAGCTTGGTCGGTGATGGTTCACCCCTCCACTTT.